This TCR beta chain was sequenced for a study of blood T cell repertoires in COVID-19. Study as a whole: COVID-19 samples, acute and convalescent, were from the United States, Italy and Spain.

TCRdb's table, derived via immunoSEQ multiplex PCR, lists solely in-frame clones and lacks some. The sample lists 100,000 to 150,000 clones, 60% to 75% occurring once. J lost 7 bases, V lost 1 base, and 1 base had no gene match. This CDR3 comprises 13 residues. J is TRBJ1-5 and V is TRBV12-3 or TRBV12-4; 7 positions match TRBD1. The TCR originated in a woman in her 70s with acute or convalescent COVID-19. Specimen: peripheral blood. CDR3 sequence reads: CASSLDRGQPQHF. The CDR3 region has the DNA TGTGCCAGCAGTTTAGACAGGGGACAGCCCCAGCATTTT.